Here is one T cell receptor (beta chain) with its context. This sample was included in a study of blood T cell repertoires in COVID-19. Study at large: Samples came from the United States, Italy and Spain, spanning acute and convalescent COVID-19. In each case, the material was cDNA or gDNA derived from T cells, B-cell-depleted T cells, or PBMCs.

Authors' data handling: Amplification of reference gene primers provided the estimated nucleated cell counts. Here immunoSEQ multiplex PCR was the method, and the copy in TCRdb shows in-frame clones only, minus some. V and J calls and clone size come straight from that table; D and trimming were deduced from the DNA. The profile covers about 76,000 clones, with roughly 80% appearing a single time and more than 15% taken by the ten largest. The sequence was collected from a woman aged 60-75 years with acute or convalescent COVID-19. Material for sequencing was peripheral blood.

The CDR3 sequence is CASSQGRRGVYNEQFF. The CDR3 region has the DNA TGTGCCAGCAGCCAAGGACGGCGGGGGGTCTACAATGAGCAGTTCTTC. The chain couples TRBV3-1 (or the pseudogene TRBV3-2) to TRBJ2-1, with TRBD2 matching 8 bases. In germline, CDR1 is LGHDT, CDR2 YNNKEL (reference sequence). V dropped 1 base and J dropped 3; count of bases not matched to a gene: 5. This CDR3 comprises 16 residues.